These T cell receptor beta chains were read from a single sample in a study of identical twins. A single record per CDR3 protein comes from TCRdb applying MiXCR to the 5' RACE reads. The sample holds 450,000 or so distinct CDR3 sequences, more than 13% seen once. The data were also submitted as part of a second study, on yellow fever vaccine responses in identical twins.

What was sequenced was CD4+ T cells sorted from blood. The receptors originated from a young woman in good health. CDR3s include the opening cysteine and the closing phenylalanine or tryptophan. A D gene is named only where the DNA matches it firmly. Size is omitted from some rows. Given values are once, few, many or a class for expanded clones.

TRBD2 TRBJ2-3 TRBV20-1 NA TGCAGCCCGGGGGGGGGCACAGATACGCAGTATTTT CSPGGGTDTQYF
NA TRBJ2-7 TRBV20-1 many TGCAGTGCTAGAATTGGCTCCTACGAGCAGTACTTC CSARIGSYEQYF
TRBD1 TRBJ2-2 TRBV29-1 NA TGCAGCGGAAAGATGACAGGGGGCTACACCGGGGAGCTGTTTTTT CSGKMTGGYTGELFF
TRBD1 TRBJ2-7 TRBV6-5 NA TGTGCCAGCAGTTCCCCGAGGACAGGGAAAAACGAGCAGTACTTC CASSSPRTGKNEQYF
NA TRBJ2-1 TRBV11-2 few TGTGCCAGCAGCTTAGTAGGCGCGGTAATACAGTTCTTC CASSLVGAVIQFF
NA TRBJ2-1 TRBV7-3 NA TGTGCCAGCAGCTCGGCAGCGGATTACAATGAGCAGTTCTTC CASSSAADYNEQFF
NA TRBJ1-2 TRBV5-5 NA TGTGCCAGCAGCTTTGCCAGGGAAATATCTGGCTACACCTTC CASSFAREISGYTF
TRBD2 TRBJ2-7 TRBV11-2 few TGTGCCAGCAGCTTAAGCTCTAGCGGGGGGGGCTACGAGCAGTACTTC CASSLSSSGGGYEQYF
NA TRBJ2-2 TRBV14 NA TGTGCCAGCAGCCGAACACAGAGAGGGTCCACCGGGGAGCTGTTTTTT CASSRTQRGSTGELFF
NA TRBJ2-7 TRBV7-2 many TGTGCCAGCAGCTTAGTAAGGACAGAGGTCTACGAGCAGTACTTC CASSLVRTEVYEQYF
TRBD2 TRBJ2-5 TRBV3-1 NA TGTGCCAGCAGCACGCGACTAGCGGGAGACCAAGAGACCCAGTACTTC CASSTRLAGDQETQYF
TRBD1 TRBJ2-7 TRBV5-5 NA TGTGCCAGCAGGAACTACCGGGACAGGCCGTCCTACGAGCAGTACTTC CASRNYRDRPSYEQYF
NA TRBJ2-3 TRBV11-2 few TGTGCCAGCAGCCGGGGACAGGGGAGACTAGCGGGTCCGCAGGATACGCAGTATTTT CASSRGQGRLAGPQDTQYF
TRBD2 TRBJ2-1 TRBV27 NA TGTGCCAGCAAGAGCGGGGGCCATGAGCAGTTCTTC CASKSGGHEQFF
NA TRBJ2-2 TRBV6-5 many TGTGCCAGCAGTTACTCTACGGACCCGGGTGACTCGAACACCGGGGAGCTGTTTTTT CASSYSTDPGDSNTGELFF
TRBD2 TRBJ2-5 TRBV5-1 few TGCGCCAGCAGCTCCGGGCGGGAGAACCTCCAAGAGACCCAGTACTTC CASSSGRENLQETQYF
TRBD1 TRBJ1-2 TRBV6-5 NA TGTGCCAGCAGTTACTCGAGAGGCACCGGGACAGCCCCCTATGGCTACACCTTC CASSYSRGTGTAPYGYTF
TRBD1 TRBJ2-7 TRBV5-6 NA TGTGCCAGCAGCTGGGGACAGGGAATCCTCGAGCAGTACTTC CASSWGQGILEQYF
NA TRBJ2-4 TRBV6-1 few TGTGCCAGCAGCCGGGACACCATTCCGGGGAACATTCAGTACTTC CASSRDTIPGNIQYF
NA TRBJ1-2 TRBV29-1 NA TGCAGCGTTGATTCCCTCCCGGGTGGCTACACCTTC CSVDSLPGGYTF